The 30 T cell receptor beta chains in this list originate from one sample, sequenced in a study of T cells after yellow fever vaccination. Each CDR3 protein is one row after TCRdb ran MiXCR on the 5' RACE reads. The table has 500,000 to 650,000 distinct CDR3 sequences, 12% seen once; the top ten hold more than 12%. The source was PBMCs, collected on the day of the yellow fever booster vaccination. These receptors all stem from a man younger than 40 who received the YFV17D yellow fever vaccine.

The chain has TRBV15 and TRBJ1-4; D is unresolved. V was shortened by 2 bases and J by 4 bases, with 8 bases between the two germline ends. This CDR3 has 14 amino acids. Looked up from germline, CDR1 is LNHNV and CDR2 is YYDKDF (reference sequence). CDR3: CATSRRLSNEKLFF. CDR3 nucleotides: TGTGCCACCAGCAGAAGGCTTAGTAATGAAAAACTGTTTTTT.

This sequence joins TRBV5-4 and TRBJ2-6; D remains ambiguous. CDR3 length equals 16 residues. Germline lookup yields CDR1 SGHNT and CDR2 YYREEE (reference sequence). Trimming left V 0 bases short and J 1 base short, with 8 bases between. CDR3 coding DNA: TGTGCCAGCAGCTTGGTTTCGGTGTCTGGGGCCAACGTCCTGACTTTC. Protein product: CASSLVSVSGANVLTF.

This clonotype has just a few counts. This chain links TRBV29-1 with TRBJ2-7; 8 nucleotides match TRBD1. With 7 bases clipped from V and 3 bases from J, the junction kept 5 bases outside the gene matches. CDR3 length equals 12 residues. Germline V lookup: CDR1 SQVTM, CDR2 ANQGSEA. This CDR3 is CSGGQDYYEQYF. CDR3 DNA: TGCAGCGGGGGACAGGACTACTACGAGCAGTACTTC.

Only a few counts were recorded for this clonotype. The V gene is TRBV20-1, the J gene TRBJ2-1; either TRBD1 or TRBD2 may fit D (5 bases each). From germline, CDR1 is DFQATT and CDR2 SNEGSKA (reference sequence). Trimming left V 0 bases short and J 3 bases short, with 9 bases between. CDR3 length: 14 residues. CDR3 sequence reads: CSARDGTLYNEQFF. The CDR3 nucleotides are TGCAGTGCTAGAGATGGGACCCTCTACAATGAGCAGTTCTTC.

V gene TRBV7-2 combines with J gene TRBJ2-3; a weak D match, TRBD2 (5 bases). The CDR3 is made up of 14 amino acids. V gave up 8 bases and J gave up 0 bases, with 12 bases separating them. Germline CDR1 reads SGHTA; CDR2 reads FQGNSA. This CDR3 reads CASGREPSTDTQYF. CDR3 in DNA: TGTGCCAGCGGCCGGGAACCTAGCACAGATACGCAGTATTTT.

This chain joins TRBV5-1 and TRBJ2-6; D remains unclear. CDR3 length: 13 residues. With 5 bases removed from V and 2 bases from J, the gap between germline ends came to 5 bases. CDR1 is SGHRS and CDR2 is YFSETQ in the germline V gene. The DNA of the CDR3 is TGCGCCAGCAGGTCAACTGGGGCCAACGTCCTGACTTTC. Protein: CASRSTGANVLTF.

The chain joins TRBV19 to TRBJ1-3; D is unclear. The V and J ends lost 0 bases and 2 bases respectively, with 11 bases between them. Per the germline V gene, CDR1 is LNHDA and CDR2 is SQIVND (reference sequence). The length of the CDR3 is 16 residues. The CDR3 region has the DNA TGTGCCAGTAGTATAGAGCTCTACTCCACTGGAAACACCATATATTTT. Its protein is CASSIELYSTGNTIYF.

This clonotype has more than one count but fewer than ten. The chain recombines TRBV7-2 with TRBJ2-7; 10 bases align to TRBD1. This CDR3 spans 16 amino acids. Trimming at V came to 2 bases and at J to 5 bases, leaving 9 bases not matched to a gene. The germline CDR1 and CDR2 sequences are SGHTA and FQGNSA. CDR3 loop: CASSLSVGTGADEQYF. The CDR3 bases are TGTGCCAGCAGCTTATCGGTAGGGACAGGGGCTGACGAGCAGTACTTC.

V usage is TRBV15 and J usage is TRBJ2-7; possibly TRBD2 for D (6 bases). The CDR3 spans 15 residues. Germline V CDR1 and CDR2: LNHNV, YYDKDF (reference sequence). The V end was cut by 0 bases, the J end by 7 bases, with 16 bases between. The CDR3 DNA sequence: TGTGCCACCAGCAGAGATAGAAGAGGTGGGGGGGAGCAGTACTTC. Amino acids: CATSRDRRGGGEQYF.

The chain couples TRBV20-1 to TRBJ2-3, with D tentatively TRBD2 (6 bases). Trimming took 4 bases from V and 3 from J, leaving 20 bases between them. The CDR3 has 16 residues. Germline-derived CDR1 and CDR2 are DFQATT and SNEGSKA (reference sequence). The CDR3 spells CSATPGEASETDTQYF. DNA for the CDR3: TGCAGTGCTACCCCCGGGGAGGCTAGCGAGACAGATACGCAGTATTTT.

V is TRBV6-2 or TRBV6-3 and J is TRBJ2-1; D is undetermined. The V end lost 5 bases, the J end lost 1 base, and 12 bases lay between the germline ends. In germline, CDR1 is MNHEY, CDR2 SVGEGT. There are 15 residues in the CDR3. CDR3 loop: CASSPVFVSYNEQFF. Here the CDR3 DNA reads TGTGCCAGCAGTCCGGTATTTGTGTCCTACAATGAGCAGTTCTTC.

This clonotype has more than one count but fewer than ten. The chain links TRBV18 to TRBJ2-7; TRBD1 is a possible D gene (6 bases). The germline V and J ends were trimmed by 3 bases and 3 bases, with 12 bases remaining between them. The CDR3 has 14 amino acids. Germline V gene sequence: CDR1 KGHSH, CDR2 LQKENI. The CDR3 loop is CASSPGIQGYEQYF. CDR3 coding DNA: TGTGCCAGCTCACCTGGGATACAGGGCTACGAGCAGTACTTC.

This clonotype was counted only a few times. This chain uses TRBV20-1 with TRBJ2-2; TRBD1 matches 8 bases. CDR3 size: 13 residues. Germline V gene lookup returns CDR1 DFQATT and CDR2 SNEGSKA (reference sequence). Trimming cost V 6 bases and J 6 bases; bases outside gene matches: 6. CDR3 protein: CSAWDRTAGELFF. Written as DNA, the CDR3 is TGCAGTGCCTGGGACAGGACCGCCGGGGAGCTGTTTTTT.

A few counts support this clonotype. The chain couples TRBV10-3 to TRBJ1-1, with TRBD1 matching over 8 bases. The CDR3 covers 18 residues. The germline V gene encodes CDR1 ENHRY and CDR2 SYGVKD. V dropped 6 bases and J dropped 1; count of bases not matched to a gene: 16. Written as DNA, the CDR3 is TGTGCCATCAGCTCATCCGGGACAGGCCAATTTGGGAACACTGAAGCTTTCTTT. Amino acid sequence: CAISSSGTGQFGNTEAFF.

This clonotype was counted a few times. The V gene is TRBV9, the J gene TRBJ1-2, with D tentatively TRBD1 (5 bases). The CDR3 runs to 14 residues. Trimming took 4 bases from V and 4 from J, leaving 14 bases between them. Germline V gene sequence: CDR1 SGDLS, CDR2 YYNGEE. Here the CDR3 DNA reads TGTGCCAGCAGCCGAGGGGTTCCAGGCTATGGCTACACCTTC. Residues: CASSRGVPGYGYTF.

J is TRBJ2-7 and V is TRBV21-1; TRBD2, the table's D call, was not compared with the DNA. TRBV21-1 represents a pseudogene. The CDR3 covers 20 residues. The CDR3 sequence is CASSKAGLAGESVVSYEQYF. For the CDR3, the DNA is TGTGCCAGCAGCAAAGCGGGACTAGCGGGAGAATCGGTAGTATCCTACGAGCAGTACTTC.

The gene calls are TRBV7-2 and TRBJ2-7; TRBD2 agrees at 10 bases. This CDR3 region has 14 residues. Germline CDR1 and CDR2: SGHTA and FQGNSA. The junction had 4 bases not matched to a gene; V was cut back by 2 bases and J by 6 bases. CDR3 protein: CASSLSSGRGEQYF. In DNA, the CDR3 is TGTGCCAGCAGCTTATCTAGCGGGAGAGGCGAGCAGTACTTC.

The chain uses TRBV2 and TRBJ2-1; perhaps TRBD2 as D (5 bases). This CDR3 has 13 amino acids. Germline values: CDR1 SNHLY, CDR2 FYNNEI. The germline V and J ends were trimmed by 2 bases and 6 bases, with 8 bases remaining between them. The CDR3 region has the DNA TGTGCCAGCAGTGAACGAGGGATCAATGAGCAGTTCTTC. Its protein is CASSERGINEQFF.

This clonotype turned up a few times. The V call is TRBV6-2 or TRBV6-3, the J call TRBJ2-3; possibly TRBD1 for D (5 bases). Germline CDR1 MNHEY, CDR2 SVGEGT. CDR3 length: 14 residues. V was shortened by 7 bases and J by 1 base, with 12 bases between the two germline ends. The CDR3 sequence: CASISTRGTDTQYF. CDR3 nucleotides: TGTGCCAGCATCTCGACCAGGGGCACAGATACGCAGTATTTT.

This clonotype was counted many times. The V and J genes are TRBV30 and TRBJ2-1; TRBD2 matches 10 bases. Germline CDR1 and CDR2: GTSNPN and SVGIG (reference sequence). This CDR3 contains 16 residues. J was trimmed by 4 bases and V by 2 bases; bases with no gene match: 8. The CDR3: CAWSRGRTSGYNEQFF. Written as DNA, the CDR3 is TGTGCCTGGAGTCGTGGCAGGACTAGCGGTTACAATGAGCAGTTCTTC.

The J gene is TRBJ2-7, the V gene TRBV24-1; 7 nucleotides agree with TRBD2. The ends lost 4 bases at V and 6 bases at J; junction bases unmatched: 8. The CDR3 consists of 14 residues. The germline V gene has CDR1 KGHDR and CDR2 SFDVKD. CDR3: CATSDPGGGSEQYF. The DNA for the CDR3 is TGTGCCACCAGTGACCCAGGCGGGGGATCCGAGCAGTACTTC.

This clonotype was recorded a few times. This chain connects TRBV9 to TRBJ2-5; D uncertain. This CDR3 comprises 13 residues. The V end was cut by 1 base, the J end by 2 bases, with 6 bases between. Germline V gene lookup returns CDR1 SGDLS and CDR2 YYNGEE. CDR3 DNA sequence: TGTGCCAGCAGCGTATCCCAGCAAGAGACCCAGTACTTC. Its protein product is CASSVSQQETQYF.

CDR3 loop: CASSLGSGGAVEAFF. CDR3 nucleotides: TGTGCCAGCAGCTTAGGGTCAGGGGGTGCGGTTGAAGCTTTCTTT. The chain is built from TRBV7-2 and TRBJ1-1; 7 nucleotides match TRBD1. V lost 1 base, J lost 7 bases, and 9 bases stayed unmatched. Germline values: CDR1 SGHTA, CDR2 FQGNSA. The CDR3 spans 15 residues.

The V and J genes are TRBV7-8 and TRBJ1-1; no firm D call. The germline V and J ends were trimmed by 5 bases and 1 base, with 17 bases remaining between them. The germline V gene encodes CDR1 SGHVS and CDR2 FQNEAQ. The CDR3 is 16 residues long. The chain's CDR3 is CASSPSSGGKNTEAFF. The CDR3 DNA is TGTGCCAGCAGCCCATCCTCGGGCGGGAAGAACACTGAAGCTTTCTTT.

The rearrangement uses TRBV7-9 and TRBJ2-7, with a tentative D call TRBD2 (5 bases). This CDR3 region has 14 residues. Trimming took off 5 bases at V and 3 bases at J, with 14 bases between the two ends. Germline CDR1 reads SEHNR; CDR2 reads FQNEAQ (reference sequence). CDR3 region: CASSGPRVLYEQYF. The DNA of the CDR3 is TGTGCCAGCAGCGGGCCGAGGGTCCTCTACGAGCAGTACTTC.

There are a few counts of this clonotype. V and J are TRBV6-1 and TRBJ2-7; D perhaps matches TRBD1 (7 bases). Germline V gene lookup returns CDR1 MNHNS and CDR2 SASEGT. The V gene lost 8 bases and the J gene lost 4 bases, with 27 bases spanning the gap. The CDR3 totals 17 residues. Here the CDR3 DNA reads TGTGCCAGCCACCCCAGGGGACTCCGGGACAGTTATTACGAGCAGTACTTC. Its translation is CASHPRGLRDSYYEQYF.

A few counts support this clonotype. The chain couples TRBV10-2 to TRBJ2-7; TRBD1 matches 12 bases. The CDR3 has 15 residues. J gave up 7 bases and V 2 bases, and 6 bases lay outside the gene matches. Germline CDR1 and CDR2: WSHSY and SAAADI. CDR3 coding DNA: TGCGCCAGCAGTGAGGTGGGACAGGGGGCGCTTGAGCAGTACTTC. Amino acids: CASSEVGQGALEQYF.

This clonotype was observed a handful of times. The chain recombines TRBV4-3 with TRBJ2-2; a possible D gene is TRBD2 (5 bases). Germline V CDR1 and CDR2: LGHNA, YSLEER. Trimming stripped 3 bases from V and 9 bases from J, with 14 bases between. CDR3 size: 14 residues. CDR3 sequence reads: CASSHVLGRRELFF. CDR3 in DNA: TGCGCCAGCAGCCATGTGCTGGGGAGACGGGAGCTGTTTTTT.

The chain joins TRBV18 to TRBJ2-7, with TRBD2 matching 7 bases. Per germline, CDR1 KGHSH and CDR2 LQKENI. The CDR3 runs 14 residues. Trimming cost V 2 bases and J 3 bases; bases outside gene matches: 4. This CDR3 reads CASSPASGGYEQYF. The CDR3 nucleotides read TGTGCCAGCTCACCAGCTAGCGGCGGCTACGAGCAGTACTTC.

This clonotype was detected a few times. The genes are TRBV4-3 and TRBJ2-3; TRBD1 is a possible D gene (5 bases). Germline V gives CDR1 LGHNA, CDR2 YSLEER. CDR3 length: 16 residues. Trimming left V 0 bases short and J 0 bases short, with 10 bases between. The CDR3 DNA is TGCGCCAGCAGCCAAGAGACAGCCACTAGCACAGATACGCAGTATTTT. Translating gives CASSQETATSTDTQYF.